These 18 T cell receptor beta chains were all obtained from the same sample, sequenced in a study of shared clonotypes between healthy human individuals. CD45RO-negative cells were positively selected for CCR7, leaving out terminally differentiated effector memory CD45RA+ cells. Sequenced by immunoSEQ multiplex PCR; TCRdb stores in-frame clones only, minus some. The table records about 1,800,000 clones, about 95% of them present only once. The sequencing sample was made of naive CD8+ T cells sorted from blood. The source is a man between 18 and 35 years old in good health.

This clone occurred once. The rearrangement joins TRBV27 to TRBJ2-7; D gene uncertain. Germline values: CDR1 MNHEY, CDR2 SMNVEV (reference sequence). Trimming took 3 bases from V and 3 from J, leaving 12 bases between them. The CDR3 has 14 amino acids. The chain's CDR3 is CASSLGSTLYEQYF. CDR3 nucleotide sequence: TGTGCCAGCAGTTTGGGCAGTACGCTCTACGAGCAGTACTTC.

In the case of this clone: The same CDR3 arises from other DNA sequences in this sample as well. The rearrangement uses TRBV4-1 and TRBJ1-1; possibly TRBD1 for D (5 bases). The V gene lost 6 bases and the J gene lost 3 bases, with 11 bases spanning the gap. Germline-derived CDR1 and CDR2 are MGHRA and YSYEKL. This CDR3 comprises 13 residues. The CDR3: CASRGVVDTEAFF. CDR3 DNA sequence: TGCGCCAGCAGAGGGGTCGTGGACACTGAAGCTTTCTTT.

The gene calls are TRBV11-1 and TRBJ2-3, with D unresolved. CDR3 length equals 15 residues. The germline V and J ends were trimmed by 10 bases and 1 base, with 18 bases remaining between them. Germline lookup yields CDR1 SGHAT and CDR2 FQDESV (reference sequence). In DNA, the CDR3 is TGTGCCACCGGCCTGGATGTTATCGGCACAGATACGCAGTATTTT. Residues: CATGLDVIGTDTQYF.

This chain's CDR3 is CATSNSHPREQFF. Written as DNA, the CDR3 is TGTGCCACCAGCAACTCCCATCCCCGTGAGCAGTTCTTC. This sequence joins TRBV15 and TRBJ2-1; D ambiguous. There are 13 residues in the CDR3. Germline values: CDR1 LNHNV, CDR2 YYDKDF (reference sequence). Deletions cut 4 bases from V and 9 bases from J, with 13 bases between.

The CDR3 reads CASSTRQGVDEQFF. In DNA, the CDR3 is TGCGCCAGCAGCACCCGACAGGGGGTCGATGAGCAGTTCTTC. The chain joins TRBV5-1 to TRBJ2-1; 9 bases align to TRBD1. The V gene's germline CDR1 is SGHRS and CDR2 YFSETQ. J lost 8 bases, V lost 4 bases, and 7 bases had no gene match. The CDR3 is 14 residues long.

The chain is built from TRBV11-2 and TRBJ1-1; 9 bases are shared with TRBD1. J was trimmed by 5 bases and V by 5 bases; bases with no gene match: 3. Germline values: CDR1 SGHAT, CDR2 FQNNGV. The length of the CDR3 is 13 residues. The CDR3 spells CASSMTGGTEAFF. In DNA, the CDR3 is TGTGCCAGCAGCATGACAGGGGGGACTGAAGCTTTCTTT.

V gene TRBV7-2 combines with J gene TRBJ2-1; TRBD2 might be the D (5 bases). Trimming stripped 5 bases from V and 6 bases from J, with 11 bases between. This CDR3 spans 13 amino acids. Germline CDR1 and CDR2: SGHTA and FQGNSA. The CDR3 bases are TGTGCCAGCAGCCCCGGACTTTTCAATGAGCAGTTCTTC. Its translation: CASSPGLFNEQFF.

The chain recombines TRBV7-9 with TRBJ2-7; TRBD1 agrees at 7 bases. The length of the CDR3 is 16 residues. The germline V gene has CDR1 SEHNR and CDR2 FQNEAQ (reference sequence). J lost 1 base, V lost 7 bases, and 13 bases had no gene match. The CDR3 DNA is TGTGCCAGCACCCGTCAGGCCGAGACAGGGTCCTACGAGCAGTACTTC. Translating it yields CASTRQAETGSYEQYF.

The J gene is TRBJ2-1, the V gene TRBV7-9; the D gene is possibly TRBD1 (5 bases). Trimming took 2 bases from V and 4 from J, leaving 15 bases between them. CDR3 size: 16 residues. Germline assignment: CDR1 SEHNR and CDR2 FQNEAQ (reference sequence). The CDR3 nucleotides are TGTGCCAGCAGCTTATCCCCCTTCGACAGTTACAATGAGCAGTTCTTC. Translation gives CASSLSPFDSYNEQFF. The full variable domain, rest sourced from reference TRBV7-9 and TRBJ2-1, is DTGVSQNPRHKITKRGQNVTFRCDPISEHNRLYWYRQTLGQGPEFLTYFQNEAQLEKSRLLSDRFSAERPKGSFSTLEIQRTEQGDSAMYLCASSLSPFDSYNEQFFGPGTRLTVL.

The chain uses TRBV6-5 and TRBJ1-2, with D maybe TRBD1 (5 bases). The CDR3 covers 13 residues. V dropped 6 bases and J dropped 8 bases, with 16 bases sitting between them. The germline gives CDR1 MNHEY, CDR2 SVGAGI. CDR3: CASSSVGRAGYTF. The CDR3 DNA follows: TGTGCCAGCAGCTCGGTCGGCAGGGCGGGCTACACCTTC.

The V call is TRBV28, the J call TRBJ2-7, with 7 bases lining up with TRBD1. The CDR3 consists of 16 residues. Looked up from germline, CDR1 is MDHEN and CDR2 is SYDVKM. The V and J ends lost 8 bases and 3 bases, in that order; junction bases with no gene match: 16. Here the CDR3 reads CASGNTPGQIDYEQYF. CDR3 in DNA: TGTGCCAGCGGAAACACGCCGGGACAGATTGACTACGAGCAGTACTTC.

The sample holds one count of this clone. The rearrangement joins TRBV5-4 to TRBJ2-7; TRBD1 might be the D (6 bases). The CDR3 consists of 13 residues. The V end lost 3 bases, the J end lost 3 bases, and 10 bases lay between the germline ends. Germline lookup yields CDR1 SGHNT and CDR2 YYREEE (reference sequence). For the CDR3, the DNA is TGTGCCAGCAGCTACGGACAGCTCTACGAGCAGTACTTC. This translates into CASSYGQLYEQYF.

The chain is built from TRBV21-1 and TRBJ2-2; TRBD2 is the table's D call and was not checked against the DNA. TRBV21-1 is described as a pseudogene. The CDR3 covers 16 residues. CDR3 nucleotides: TGTGCCAGCACTCCATGGCGGCACCCGGGCACCGGGGAGCTGTTTTTT. It translates to CASTPWRHPGTGELFF.

The chain combines TRBV5-1 with TRBJ2-7; 9 bases align to TRBD2. V shed 4 bases and J 2 bases; nucleotides not matched to a gene: 10. The CDR3 has 16 amino acids. CDR1 and CDR2 from the germline V gene are SGHRS and YFSETQ. The CDR3 bases are TGCGCCAGCAGCGCCCGCGGGGGGGGCCTAACCTACGAGCAGTACTTC. Translated: CASSARGGGLTYEQYF.

The chain combines TRBV27 with TRBJ2-1; no firm D call. Germline CDR1 reads MNHEY; CDR2 reads SMNVEV (reference sequence). V lost 2 bases to trimming and J lost 7 bases, with 9 bases between them. The CDR3 spans 13 residues. The CDR3 is CASSLRAGNEQFF. The CDR3 nucleotides are TGTGCCAGCAGTTTAAGGGCTGGGAATGAGCAGTTCTTC.

The rearrangement links TRBV10-2 to TRBJ2-6, with 7 bases that match TRBD1. V lost 8 bases and J lost 2; bases outside the gene matches: 6. Germline V gives CDR1 WSHSY, CDR2 SAAADI. The CDR3 runs 15 residues. Here the CDR3 DNA reads TGCGCCAGCGGGGACAGTCTCACTGGGGCCAACGTCCTGACTTTC. This encodes CASGDSLTGANVLTF.

This rearrangement joins TRBV5-1 to TRBJ1-2, with 7 bases fitting TRBD1. The CDR3 contains 15 residues. The germline V gene encodes CDR1 SGHRS and CDR2 YFSETQ. Trimming cost V 4 bases and J 8 bases; bases outside gene matches: 14. The CDR3 nucleotides are TGCGCCAGCAGCCTACGGACAGAGGGGGCTGGAGGCTACACCTTC. This codes for CASSLRTEGAGGYTF.

This CDR3 reads CASSQDGTFSGANVLTF. CDR3 bases: TGTGCCAGCAGCCAAGACGGAACGTTCTCTGGGGCCAACGTCCTGACTTTC. This chain uses TRBV14 with TRBJ2-6; D ambiguous. The CDR3 is 17 amino acids. The V and J ends lost 0 bases and 0 bases respectively, with 9 bases between them. Germline V gene lookup returns CDR1 SGHDN and CDR2 FVKESK. Filled out from reference TRBV14 and TRBJ2-6, the complete variable domain reads EAGVTQFPSHSVIEKGQTVTLRCDPISGHDNLYWYRRVMGKEIKFLLHFVKESKQDESGMPNNRFLAERTGGTYSTLKVQPAELEDSGVYFCASSQDGTFSGANVLTFGAGSRLTVL.